Following are 26 T cell receptor beta chains from one sample sequenced in a study of shared clonotypes between healthy human individuals. CD8 cells classed as naive were CD45RO-negative and positively selected for CCR7, excluding terminally differentiated effector memory CD45RA+ cells. Profiling relied on immunoSEQ multiplex PCR, and the TCRdb table lists in-frame clones only, not all of them. The profile covers hundreds of thousands of clones, with roughly 98% appearing a single time and 0.3% to 0.35% taken by the ten largest. Source material: naive CD8+ T cells sorted from blood. These receptors were obtained from a man aged 30-40 years in good health.

This rearrangement joins TRBV18 to TRBJ1-2, with D tentatively TRBD1 (5 bases). V lost 2 bases and J lost 3, with 22 bases in between. This CDR3 contains 18 residues. Germline CDR1 KGHSH, CDR2 LQKENI. In nucleotides, the CDR3 is TGTGCCAGCTCACCATGCGAACCAGGGTTCGAGTGCGACTATGGCTACACCTTC. Amino acids: CASSPCEPGFECDYGYTF.

The chain employs TRBV14 and TRBJ1-2; 9 bases agree with TRBD1. The ends lost 4 bases at V and 2 bases at J; junction bases unmatched: 5. The CDR3 loop spans 15 amino acids. Germline V CDR1 and CDR2: SGHDN, FVKESK. As DNA, the CDR3 is TGTGCCAGCAGCCCGACAGGGGGACAGAACTATGGCTACACCTTC. Its protein is CASSPTGGQNYGYTF.

The chain links TRBV19 to TRBJ1-1, with TRBD1 identical over 7 bases. With 4 bases clipped from V and 0 bases from J, the junction kept 8 bases outside the gene matches. CDR1 LNHDA and CDR2 SQIVND come from the germline V gene (reference sequence). This CDR3 has 16 amino acids. The CDR3 nucleotides are TGTGCCAGTAGTACCCGGGGACAGATGTTGAACACTGAAGCTTTCTTT. Translation: CASSTRGQMLNTEAFF.

A single count supports this clone. This chain links TRBV27 with TRBJ2-4; D call uncertain. The CDR3 extends over 13 amino acids. The V and J ends lost 6 bases and 0 bases respectively, with 6 bases between them. CDR1 is MNHEY, CDR2 SMNVEV, per germline (reference sequence). The CDR3, as DNA: TGTGCCAGCAGCCCCTCAGCCAAAAACATTCAGTACTTC. Protein: CASSPSAKNIQYF.

This chain connects TRBV5-1 to TRBJ2-5; tentative D call: TRBD2 (8 bases). CDR1 and CDR2 from the germline V gene are SGHRS and YFSETQ. The CDR3 totals 18 residues. The V gene lost 5 bases and the J gene lost 0 bases, with 23 bases spanning the gap. CDR3 in DNA: TGCGCCAGCAGTCCAGGGGGACTAGAGGGGATGTACCAAGAGACCCAGTACTTC. The encoded protein is CASSPGGLEGMYQETQYF.

This clone was recorded only once. The V gene is TRBV5-1, the J gene TRBJ1-1; TRBD1 agrees at 9 bases. The CDR3 length is 16 residues. Trimming removed 2 bases from V and 5 bases from J; junction bases left unmatched: 10. CDR1 is SGHRS, CDR2 YFSETQ, per germline. The chain's CDR3 is CASSFSVDRGYTEAFF. The CDR3 DNA follows: TGCGCCAGCAGCTTCTCCGTGGACAGGGGATATACTGAAGCTTTCTTT. The full variable domain, its missing parts supplied by reference TRBV5-1 and TRBJ1-1, is KAGVTQTPRYLIKTRGQQVTLSCSPISGHRSVSWYQQTPGQGLQFLFEYFSETQRNKGNFPGRFSGRQFSNSRSEMNVSTLELGDSALYLCASSFSVDRGYTEAFFGQGTRLTVV.

J is TRBJ1-1 and V is TRBV27, with D possibly matching TRBD1 (6 bases). The CDR3 totals 17 residues. Looked up from germline, CDR1 is MNHEY and CDR2 is SMNVEV (reference sequence). Trimming stripped 6 bases from V and 0 bases from J, with 20 bases between. CDR3 amino acids: CASSLREGGEMNTEAFF. The CDR3 coding sequence is TGTGCCAGCAGCCTTAGGGAGGGGGGGGAGATGAACACTGAAGCTTTCTTT.

This chain uses TRBV4-1 with TRBJ2-1; 7 nucleotides agree with TRBD1. This CDR3 is 13 amino acids long. From germline, CDR1 is MGHRA and CDR2 YSYEKL. Germline trimming cut 4 bases from V and 4 bases from J; bases unmatched to any gene: 1. CDR3 DNA sequence: TGCGCCAGCAGCCTGGGACAGTACAATGAGCAGTTCTTC. The encoded protein is CASSLGQYNEQFF.

This clone was seen just once. Other DNA sequences from this sample encode an identical CDR3 as well. The gene calls are TRBV11-2 and TRBJ1-1, with unresolved D. The CDR3 is 12 amino acids. CDR1 SGHAT and CDR2 FQNNGV come from the germline V gene. V lost 2 bases and J lost 4, with 5 bases in between. CDR3 bases: TGTGCCAGCAGCTTATCCGGCACTGAAGCTTTCTTT. It codes for CASSLSGTEAFF.

The V and J genes are TRBV27 and TRBJ1-4, with D possibly matching TRBD1 (6 bases). The CDR3 totals 16 residues. V shed 4 bases and J shed 4 bases, with 16 bases lying between them. The V gene's germline CDR1 is MNHEY and CDR2 SMNVEV (reference sequence). This chain's CDR3 is CASSSGLRDNNEKLFF. Here the CDR3 DNA reads TGTGCCAGCAGTTCGGGACTTAGGGACAATAATGAAAAACTGTTTTTT.

Concerning this clone: The sample holds other DNA sequences that translate to the same CDR3. The DNA of the CDR3 is TGTGCCAGCAGTCCTACCCCCTACGAGCAGTACTTC. Translating it yields CASSPTPYEQYF. This rearrangement joins TRBV27 to TRBJ2-7; no reliable D call. The V gene's germline CDR1 is MNHEY and CDR2 SMNVEV (reference sequence). This CDR3 comprises 12 residues. V shed 5 bases and J shed 2 bases, with 7 bases lying between them.

Concerning this clone: Additional DNA sequences in this sample encode the identical CDR3. V usage is TRBV27 and J usage is TRBJ2-7, with 8 nucleotides matching TRBD1. From germline, CDR1 is MNHEY and CDR2 SMNVEV (reference sequence). The CDR3 totals 14 residues. V gave up 3 bases and J gave up 6 bases; unmatched junction bases: 7. DNA of the CDR3: TGTGCCAGCAGTTTTGGTCAGGGGGCACGCGAGCAGTACTTC. This sequence encodes CASSFGQGAREQYF.

This clone occurred once. Here the CDR3 reads CASSHNTGELFF. The CDR3 coding sequence is TGTGCCAGCAGCCATAACACCGGGGAGCTGTTTTTT. V gene TRBV9 combines with J gene TRBJ2-2; the D is unclear. Germline V lookup: CDR1 SGDLS, CDR2 YYNGEE. Trimming removed 4 bases from V and 2 bases from J, with 3 bases in between. The CDR3 is made up of 12 amino acids.

The genes are TRBV11-2 and TRBJ2-1; 9 bases align to TRBD1. This CDR3 has 15 residues. The germline gives CDR1 SGHAT, CDR2 FQNNGV. With 4 bases clipped from V and 6 bases from J, the junction kept 7 bases outside the gene matches. CDR3 sequence reads: CASSSRDREVNEQFF. For the CDR3, the DNA is TGTGCCAGCAGCTCCCGGGACAGGGAGGTCAATGAGCAGTTCTTC.

The rearrangement uses TRBV27 and TRBJ2-7; D not resolved. V dropped 2 bases and J dropped 3 bases, with 11 bases sitting between them. The CDR3 consists of 14 residues. Germline V gene sequence: CDR1 MNHEY, CDR2 SMNVEV (reference sequence). DNA of the CDR3: TGTGCCAGCAGTTTAAGCCTCTTTGGCTACGAGCAGTACTTC. It specifies CASSLSLFGYEQYF.

The chain combines TRBV27 with TRBJ2-3; 9 bases match TRBD2. CDR3 size: 17 residues. The trim removed 5 bases at V and 3 bases at J, leaving 12 bases unmatched. Germline V CDR1 and CDR2: MNHEY, SMNVEV (reference sequence). The CDR3: CASSPPPRLAETDTQYF. DNA for the CDR3: TGTGCCAGCAGTCCCCCACCCCGACTAGCGGAAACAGATACGCAGTATTTT.

The V gene is TRBV4-1, the J gene TRBJ1-5, with D uncertain. The germline CDR1 and CDR2 sequences are MGHRA and YSYEKL. The V and J ends lost 0 bases and 2 bases respectively, with 8 bases between them. The CDR3 extends over 15 amino acids. CDR3 protein: CASSQDGPRNQPQHF. CDR3 sequence (DNA): TGCGCCAGCAGCCAAGACGGACCGCGCAATCAGCCCCAGCATTTT.

This clone was recorded only once. This rearrangement joins TRBV7-9 to TRBJ2-7, with D maybe TRBD1 (6 bases). The germline gives CDR1 SEHNR, CDR2 FQNEAQ (reference sequence). CDR3 size: 15 residues. V was trimmed by 2 bases and J by 2 bases, leaving 13 bases between them. The CDR3 sequence is CASSLIGGHTYEQYF. The CDR3 DNA reads TGTGCCAGCAGCTTAATTGGGGGACACACCTACGAGCAGTACTTC.

This chain uses TRBV7-8 with TRBJ2-7; perhaps TRBD1 as D (6 bases). Germline V gives CDR1 SGHVS, CDR2 FQNEAQ. Trimming took 2 bases from V and 2 from J, leaving 10 bases between them. The CDR3 spans 14 residues. CDR3 DNA sequence: TGTGCCAGCAGCTTACCCGACAGGACCTACGAGCAGTACTTC. Residues: CASSLPDRTYEQYF.

This sequence joins TRBV2 and TRBJ2-1; D is unresolved. V lost 3 bases, J lost 4 bases, and 7 bases lay in between. The germline gives CDR1 SNHLY, CDR2 FYNNEI. CDR3 length equals 13 residues. CDR3 in amino acids: CASSERIYNEQFF. The CDR3 DNA sequence: TGTGCCAGCAGTGAGCGGATTTACAATGAGCAGTTCTTC.

This rearrangement joins TRBV7-9 to TRBJ1-2, with D perhaps matching TRBD1 (5 bases). The length of the CDR3 is 17 residues. Deletions cut 5 bases from V and 0 bases from J, with 19 bases between. Looked up from germline, CDR1 is SEHNR and CDR2 is FQNEAQ (reference sequence). As DNA, the CDR3 is TGTGCCAGCAGCCACATCGGGGGAAAGACAGCTAACTATGGCTACACCTTC. Translating gives CASSHIGGKTANYGYTF.

The chain has TRBV9 and TRBJ2-7, with 8 bases aligning to TRBD2. This CDR3 is built from 14 residues. The V and J ends lost 0 bases and 5 bases, in that order; junction bases with no gene match: 4. Per germline, CDR1 SGDLS and CDR2 YYNGEE. The CDR3 protein is CASSVDGSGNEQYF. As DNA, the CDR3 is TGTGCCAGCAGCGTAGATGGTAGCGGGAACGAGCAGTACTTC. The whole variable domain, remainder taken from reference TRBV9 and TRBJ2-7, is DSGVTQTPKHLITATGQRVTLRCSPRSGDLSVYWYQQSLDQGLQFLIQYYNGEERAKGNILERFSAQQFPDLHSELNLSSLELGDSALYFCASSVDGSGNEQYFGPGTRLTVT.

The rearrangement joins TRBV7-9 to TRBJ2-4; D remains ambiguous. This CDR3 comprises 15 residues. Trimming shortened V by 3 bases and J by 0 bases, and 9 bases separated the two germline ends. The V gene's germline CDR1 is SEHNR and CDR2 FQNEAQ (reference sequence). The CDR3, as DNA: TGTGCCAGCAGCTTTTTCGATCAAGCCAAAAACATTCAGTACTTC. The encoded protein is CASSFFDQAKNIQYF.

J is TRBJ1-1 and V is TRBV30; D not resolved. Trimming left V 8 bases short and J 1 base short, with 17 bases between. Germline V gene lookup returns CDR1 GTSNPN and CDR2 SVGIG (reference sequence). The CDR3 loop spans 14 amino acids. The CDR3 region is CAGYPGPTNTEAFF. CDR3 DNA: TGTGCCGGATACCCCGGGCCAACGAACACTGAAGCTTTCTTT.

The chain links TRBV7-8 to TRBJ2-1; 10 nucleotides align to TRBD2. The trim removed 5 bases at V and 3 bases at J, leaving 10 bases unmatched. This CDR3 has 17 residues. Germline V lookup: CDR1 SGHVS, CDR2 FQNEAQ. The CDR3 reads CASSTRASGRLYNEQFF. The CDR3 coding sequence is TGTGCCAGCAGCACGAGAGCTAGCGGGAGACTCTACAATGAGCAGTTCTTC.

The gene calls are TRBV9 and TRBJ2-3; 7 bases agree with TRBD2. V was pared by 4 bases and J by 1 base, with 9 bases of the junction left unmatched. Germline values: CDR1 SGDLS, CDR2 YYNGEE. The CDR3 covers 16 residues. CDR3 amino acids: CASSSLGGVRTDTQYF. The CDR3 DNA sequence: TGTGCCAGCAGCTCCCTGGGGGGGGTTCGCACAGATACGCAGTATTTT. Using reference TRBV9 and TRBJ2-3 for the parts outside the CDR3, the full variable domain is DSGVTQTPKHLITATGQRVTLRCSPRSGDLSVYWYQQSLDQGLQFLIQYYNGEERAKGNILERFSAQQFPDLHSELNLSSLELGDSALYFCASSSLGGVRTDTQYFGPGTRLTVL.